This T cell receptor beta chain was recovered during a study of OX40 agonist ivuxolimab in advanced cancers. Study background: Averaging about 60 years in age, with a range of about 23 to 79, the cohort was about 85% male.

Study-level results: Some patients who did not respond also had low normalized T-cell clonal expansion. No antigen was identified for the clonally expanded peripheral T cells.

V shed 0 bases and J shed 0 bases, with 8 bases lying between them. In germline, CDR1 is MNHEY, CDR2 SVGAGI. CDR3 length: 15 residues. Points on this clone: Its antigen remains unidentified.

Here immunoSEQ multiplex PCR was the method, and the copy in TCRdb shows in-frame clones only, minus some. The repertoire holds about 120,000 clones, roughly nine tenths seen once, with approximately 0.55% in the top ten. The V and J genes are TRBV6-5 and TRBJ1-1; D is unclear. The sequences come from CD4+ or CD8+ T cells sorted from blood, collected in a trial of the OX40 agonist ivuxolimab. The clonotype originates from an adult with an advanced solid tumor such as melanoma, head and neck, liver or kidney cancer. CDR3 protein: CASSYSRSMNTEAFF. Written as DNA, the CDR3 is TGTGCCAGCAGTTACTCGCGGAGCATGAACACTGAAGCTTTCTTT.